A single sample is the source of the 16 T cell receptor beta chains below, sequenced in a study of T cells after yellow fever vaccination. Via MiXCR, TCRdb re-called the 5' RACE reads, giving one row per CDR3 protein. Of approximately 150,000 distinct CDR3 sequences listed, 6.5% to 8.5% are singletons. This sample comprised CD4+ T cells sorted from PBMCs, obtained 5 days after the yellow fever booster vaccination. These receptor sequences come from a man aged 25-45 years who received the YFV17D yellow fever vaccine.

A note on this clonotype: A much more abundant neighbour one base away suggests this may be a read error. The V call is TRBV20-1, the J call TRBJ2-7; the D gene is possibly TRBD1 (6 bases). The CDR3 is 13 amino acids. Deletions cut 8 bases from V and 2 bases from J, with 16 bases between. The germline V gene encodes CDR1 DFQATT and CDR2 SNEGSKA (reference sequence). The CDR3 reads CSTTDSNPYEQYF. CDR3 in DNA: TGCAGTACTACGGACAGTAACCCCTACGAGCAGTACTTC.

This clonotype appeared many times. The chain combines TRBV5-1 with TRBJ2-1; D not resolved. CDR1 SGHRS and CDR2 YFSETQ come from the germline V gene. V lost 0 bases and J 3 bases, leaving 10 bases between the germline ends. There are 15 residues in the CDR3. CDR3 sequence (DNA): TGCGCCAGCAGCTTGGGACCGGCGATCTACAATGAGCAGTTCTTC. It yields the protein CASSLGPAIYNEQFF. Full variable domain (rest looked up from reference TRBV5-1 and TRBJ2-1): KAGVTQTPRYLIKTRGQQVTLSCSPISGHRSVSWYQQTPGQGLQFLFEYFSETQRNKGNFPGRFSGRQFSNSRSEMNVSTLELGDSALYLCASSLGPAIYNEQFFGPGTRLTVL.

This clonotype has ten or more counts. The V gene is TRBV6-2 or TRBV6-3, the J gene TRBJ2-7; 12 bases agree with TRBD2. J lost 7 bases, V lost 6 bases, and 7 bases had no gene match. Germline values: CDR1 MNHEY, CDR2 SVGEGT. The CDR3 runs 14 residues. The CDR3 DNA reads TGTGCCAGCAGCTCGACTAGCGGGAGTTATGAGCAGTACTTC. This gives the protein CASSSTSGSYEQYF.

This clonotype was picked up many times. V is TRBV12-3 or TRBV12-4 and J is TRBJ2-2; 8 positions agree with TRBD2. The trim removed 6 bases at V and 4 bases at J, leaving 7 bases unmatched. This CDR3 spans 15 amino acids. The CDR3 nucleotides are TGTGCCAGCAGCCCAGGACTAGCTGGCACCGGGGAGCTGTTTTTT. Amino acids: CASSPGLAGTGELFF.

The table lists this clonotype with many counts. The chain carries TRBV7-2 and TRBJ2-7; D unclear. The V end lost 5 bases, the J end lost 6 bases, and 17 bases lay between the germline ends. Germline V gene sequence: CDR1 SGHTA, CDR2 FQGNSA. The CDR3 contains 14 residues. The DNA of the CDR3 is TGTGCCAGCAGCCCCCCTCAACGGCTCTTCGAGCAGTACTTC. This encodes CASSPPQRLFEQYF.

This clonotype was detected many times. The V gene is TRBV3-1, the J gene TRBJ1-6; D ambiguous. The V gene lost 1 base and the J gene lost 12 bases, with 7 bases spanning the gap. The CDR3 loop spans 12 amino acids. Germline V CDR1 and CDR2: LGHDT, YNNKEL (reference sequence). Here the CDR3 DNA reads TGTGCCAGCAGCCAAGTCCGGGGACCCCTCCACTTT. It translates to CASSQVRGPLHF.

This clonotype has ten or more counts. V and J are TRBV10-3 and TRBJ1-1, with D unclear. Germline V gene data show CDR1 as ENHRY and CDR2 as SYGVKD. Trimming removed 3 bases from V and 3 bases from J, with 8 bases in between. This CDR3 spans 13 amino acids. For the CDR3, the DNA is TGTGCCATCAGTGAACTAGGGTACACTGAAGCTTTCTTT. Protein product: CAISELGYTEAFF.

At least ten counts were recorded for this clonotype. The chain uses TRBV12-3 or TRBV12-4 and TRBJ2-2; 9 bases match TRBD2. The CDR3 is made up of 15 amino acids. The junction had 10 bases not matched to a gene; V was cut back by 8 bases and J by 6 bases. In DNA form, the CDR3 reads TGTGCCAGCCGTCCGGGACTAGCAGTCCCCGGGGAGCTGTTTTTT. Residues: CASRPGLAVPGELFF.

This sequence joins TRBV19 and TRBJ1-5; D unclear. The germline V and J ends were trimmed by 3 bases and 3 bases, with 12 bases remaining between them. The germline V gene has CDR1 LNHDA and CDR2 SQIVND (reference sequence). This CDR3 region has 15 residues. This CDR3 reads CASSIVGGNNQPQHF. In DNA, the CDR3 is TGTGCCAGTAGTATCGTGGGAGGGAACAATCAGCCCCAGCATTTT. Based on the CDR3 plus reference TRBV19 and TRBJ1-5, the full variable domain is DGGITQSPKYLFRKEGQNVTLSCEQNLNHDAMYWYRQDPGQGLRLIYYSQIVNDFQKGDIAEGYSVSREKKESFPLTVTSAQKNPTAFYLCASSIVGGNNQPQHFGDGTRLSIL.

This clonotype appeared many times. The V and J genes are TRBV7-2 and TRBJ2-3, with TRBD2 matching 14 bases. The CDR3 covers 16 residues. The trim removed 4 bases at V and 7 bases at J, leaving 7 bases unmatched. CDR1 and CDR2 from the germline V gene are SGHTA and FQGNSA. CDR3 bases: TGTGCCAGCAGCTCGAGACTAGCGGGAGGGGGTCATACGCAGTATTTT. It is translated as CASSSRLAGGGHTQYF.

The sample holds many counts of this clonotype. This chain joins TRBV7-2 and TRBJ2-7; D call uncertain. The CDR3 runs 14 residues. The V gene lost 2 bases and the J gene lost 4 bases, with 12 bases spanning the gap. Per germline, CDR1 SGHTA and CDR2 FQGNSA. This CDR3 is CASSLSEINYEQYF. CDR3 DNA: TGTGCCAGCAGCTTATCTGAGATCAATTACGAGCAGTACTTC.

This clonotype was found many times. The chain recombines TRBV18 with TRBJ2-1, with D possibly being TRBD2 (6 bases). Per germline, CDR1 KGHSH and CDR2 LQKENI. V was pared by 3 bases and J by 6 bases, with 15 bases between. This CDR3 has 15 amino acids. CDR3 nucleotides: TGTGCCAGCTCACCCTTCCGACTAGAAGGCAATGAGCAGTTCTTC. This translates into CASSPFRLEGNEQFF.

The rearrangement links TRBV9 to TRBJ1-6; perhaps TRBD1 as D (5 bases). Trimming removed 6 bases from V and 9 bases from J, with 16 bases in between. The CDR3 contains 14 residues. CDR1 and CDR2 from the germline V gene are SGDLS and YYNGEE. DNA for the CDR3: TGTGCCAGCACCCGAGGACAACCCAGTTCACCCCTCCACTTT. It yields the protein CASTRGQPSSPLHF.

This clonotype was seen many times. This chain connects TRBV20-1 to TRBJ1-2; D not resolved. The germline gives CDR1 DFQATT, CDR2 SNEGSKA (reference sequence). V dropped 4 bases and J dropped 5 bases, with 11 bases sitting between them. The CDR3 is 12 amino acids. CDR3 sequence (DNA): TGCAGTGCTACCATCGGGTCTTATGGCTACACCTTC. Residues: CSATIGSYGYTF.

This clonotype was detected ten times or more. This sequence joins TRBV29-1 and TRBJ2-1, with TRBD2 as a possible D gene (5 bases). CDR3 length: 11 residues. Trimming pared 3 bases from V and 10 bases from J, leaving 10 bases between. Germline values: CDR1 SQVTM, CDR2 ANQGSEA. The CDR3 is CSVESGIEQFF. The CDR3 bases are TGCAGCGTTGAGAGCGGTATAGAGCAGTTCTTC.

The rearrangement links TRBV5-5 to TRBJ1-6, with D maybe TRBD1 (6 bases). Germline CDR1 and CDR2: SGHKS and YYEKEE (reference sequence). The CDR3 contains 12 residues. The V end was cut by 2 bases, the J end by 13 bases, with 10 bases between. CDR3 region: CASSFDRTPLHF. The CDR3 nucleotides are TGTGCCAGCAGCTTCGACAGGACCCCCCTCCACTTT.